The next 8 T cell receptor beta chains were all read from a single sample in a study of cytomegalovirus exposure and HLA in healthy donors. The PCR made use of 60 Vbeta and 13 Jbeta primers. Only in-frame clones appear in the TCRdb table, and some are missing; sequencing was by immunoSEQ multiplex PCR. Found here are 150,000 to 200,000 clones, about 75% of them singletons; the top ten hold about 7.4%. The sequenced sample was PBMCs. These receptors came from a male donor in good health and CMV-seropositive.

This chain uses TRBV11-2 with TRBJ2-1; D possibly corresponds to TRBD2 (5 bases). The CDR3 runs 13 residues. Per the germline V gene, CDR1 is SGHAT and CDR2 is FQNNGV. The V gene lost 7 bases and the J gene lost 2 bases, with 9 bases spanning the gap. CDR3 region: CASTNGTYNEQFF. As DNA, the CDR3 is TGTGCCAGCACCAACGGGACCTACAATGAGCAGTTCTTC.

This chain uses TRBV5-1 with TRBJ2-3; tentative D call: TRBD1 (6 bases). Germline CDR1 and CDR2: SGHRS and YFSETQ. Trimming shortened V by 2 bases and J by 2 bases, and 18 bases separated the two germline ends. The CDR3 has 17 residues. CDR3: CASSLALQGFNTDTQYF. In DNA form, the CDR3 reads TGCGCCAGCAGCTTAGCCCTACAGGGATTCAACACAGATACGCAGTATTTT.

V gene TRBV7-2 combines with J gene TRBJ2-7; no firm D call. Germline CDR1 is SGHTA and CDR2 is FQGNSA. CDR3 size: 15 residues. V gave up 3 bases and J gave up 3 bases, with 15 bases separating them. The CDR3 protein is CASSFDSGAFYEQYF. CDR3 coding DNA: TGTGCCAGCAGCTTCGATTCGGGTGCTTTCTACGAGCAGTACTTC.

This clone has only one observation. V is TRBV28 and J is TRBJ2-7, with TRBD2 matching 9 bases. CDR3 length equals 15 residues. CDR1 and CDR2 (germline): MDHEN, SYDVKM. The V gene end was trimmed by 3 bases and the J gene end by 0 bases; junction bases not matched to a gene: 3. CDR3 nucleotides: TGTGCCAGCAGTTTCTATAGCGGGGGCTCCTACGAGCAGTACTTC. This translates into CASSFYSGGSYEQYF.

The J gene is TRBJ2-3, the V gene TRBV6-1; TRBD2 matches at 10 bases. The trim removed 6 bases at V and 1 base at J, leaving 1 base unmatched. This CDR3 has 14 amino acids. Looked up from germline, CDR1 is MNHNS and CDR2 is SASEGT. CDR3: CASRLAGGTDTQYF. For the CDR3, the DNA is TGTGCCAGCAGGCTAGCGGGGGGCACAGATACGCAGTATTTT.

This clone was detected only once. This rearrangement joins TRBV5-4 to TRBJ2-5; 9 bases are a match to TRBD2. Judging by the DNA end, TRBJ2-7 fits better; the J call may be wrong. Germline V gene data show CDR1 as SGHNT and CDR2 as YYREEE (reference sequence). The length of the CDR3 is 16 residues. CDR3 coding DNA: TGTGCCAGCAGCCTAAAAAAGCGGGGGGACTCCTACGAGCAGTACTTC. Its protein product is CASSLKKRGDSYEQYF.

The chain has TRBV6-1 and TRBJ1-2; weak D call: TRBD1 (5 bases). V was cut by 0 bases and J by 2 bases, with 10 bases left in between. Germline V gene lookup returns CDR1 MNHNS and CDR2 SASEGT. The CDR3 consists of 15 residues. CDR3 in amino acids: CASSEASPGNYGYTF. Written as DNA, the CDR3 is TGTGCCAGCAGTGAAGCGAGTCCAGGGAACTATGGCTACACCTTC.

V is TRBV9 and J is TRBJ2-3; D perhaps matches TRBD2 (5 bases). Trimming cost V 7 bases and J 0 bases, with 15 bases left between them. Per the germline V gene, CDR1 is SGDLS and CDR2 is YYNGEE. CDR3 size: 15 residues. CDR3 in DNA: TGTGCCAGCGGGAGAAGAAAAGGGAGCACAGATACGCAGTATTTT. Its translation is CASGRRKGSTDTQYF.